This TCR beta chain was profiled in a study of T cells in Graves' hyperthyroidism and ophthalmopathy. The overall study: Before treatment of any kind, peripheral blood was taken at initial diagnosis.

Whole-study findings and limits: Using 13 V-J features, a model discriminated ophthalmopathy from stable hyperthyroidism.

About this clonotype itself: The antigen is unknown.

Diagnoses were made from clinical symptoms, serum measures (thyroxine and TRAb), thyroid ultrasound and orbital computed tomography. This CDR3 region has 18 residues. Germline CDR1 and CDR2: MGHRA and YSYEKL. Germline trimming cut 1 base from V and 4 bases from J; bases unmatched to any gene: 10. Amplification yielded TCR beta CDR3 regions, with RNA transcripts as the source. The HTBI set primed first-round TCR CDR3 RT-PCR. Using its own MiXCR run on the multiplex PCR reads, TCRdb lists one record per CDR3 protein. The table shows roughly 280,000 distinct CDR3 sequences, with approximately 15% occurring only once.

Specimen: blood. The rearrangement joins TRBV4-1 to TRBJ1-2, with 12 bases identical to TRBD1. This clonotype was sampled from a woman aged 60 to 75 with Graves' ophthalmopathy. CDR3 in DNA: TGCGCCAGCAGCCAAGGGGGGGACAGGGGGCTTCTAGGCTATGGCTACACCTTC. Its protein is CASSQGGDRGLLGYGYTF.